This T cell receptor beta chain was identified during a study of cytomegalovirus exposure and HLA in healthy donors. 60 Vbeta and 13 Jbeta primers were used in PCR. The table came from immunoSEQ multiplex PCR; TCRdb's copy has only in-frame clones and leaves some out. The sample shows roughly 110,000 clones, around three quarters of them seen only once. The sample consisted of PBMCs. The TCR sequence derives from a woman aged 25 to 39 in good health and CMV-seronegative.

The CDR3 nucleotides are TGCGCCAGCAGCCAGGGGACACATGCGACTAATGAAAAACTGTTTTTT. Its translation is CASSQGTHATNEKLFF. V and J are TRBV4-1 and TRBJ1-4, with a weak D call TRBD1 (6 bases). This CDR3 has 16 amino acids. V shed 3 bases and J shed 2 bases, with 13 bases lying between them. In germline, CDR1 is MGHRA, CDR2 YSYEKL.